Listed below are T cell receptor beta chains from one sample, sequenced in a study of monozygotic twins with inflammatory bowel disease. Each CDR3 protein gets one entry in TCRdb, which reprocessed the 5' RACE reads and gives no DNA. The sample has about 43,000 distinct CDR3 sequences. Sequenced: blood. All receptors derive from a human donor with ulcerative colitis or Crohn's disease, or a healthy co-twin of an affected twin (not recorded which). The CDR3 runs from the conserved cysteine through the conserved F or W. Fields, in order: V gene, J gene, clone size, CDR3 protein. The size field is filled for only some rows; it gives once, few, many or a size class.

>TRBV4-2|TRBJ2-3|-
CASSHLGTSTDTQYF
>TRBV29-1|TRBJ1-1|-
CSVEVGKGNTEAFF
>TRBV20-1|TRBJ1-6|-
CSARQGDRDNSPLHF
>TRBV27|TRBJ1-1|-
CASSLTVNTEAFF
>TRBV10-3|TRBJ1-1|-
CAISHDGQMAFF
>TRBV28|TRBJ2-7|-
CASTLRGTLSEQYF
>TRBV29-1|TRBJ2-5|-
CGVIGGTETQYF
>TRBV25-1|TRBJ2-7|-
CASSVSGTSGEQYF
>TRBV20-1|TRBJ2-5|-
CSAETGLETQYF
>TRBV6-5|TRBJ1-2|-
CASSKTRVGYTF
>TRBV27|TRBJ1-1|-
CASSTDVQNTEAFF
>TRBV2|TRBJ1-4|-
CASTPQGGKEKLFF
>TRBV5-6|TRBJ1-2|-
CASKIWGQDANGYTF
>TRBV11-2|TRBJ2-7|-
CASSLEPTAYEQYF
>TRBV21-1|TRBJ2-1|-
CASSKGGRLAGGGDEQFF
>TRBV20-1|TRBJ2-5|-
CSAMKTSGLETQYF
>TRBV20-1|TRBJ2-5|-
CSARDRIRGIGETQYF
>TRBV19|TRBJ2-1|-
CASQRTTQNYNEQFF
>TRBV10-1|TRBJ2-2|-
CASSETGKEGGELFF
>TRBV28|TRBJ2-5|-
CASSFPGEETQYF
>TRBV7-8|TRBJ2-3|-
CASSIAPGGQDTQYF
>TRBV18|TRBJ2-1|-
CASSLGQGNEQFF
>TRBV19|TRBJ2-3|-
CASRRAQSTDTQYF
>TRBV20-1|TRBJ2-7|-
CSARDPRDSGSVYEQYF
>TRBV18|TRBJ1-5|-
CASSPSGRGGSNQPQHF
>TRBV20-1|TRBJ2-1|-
CSALRDLTNEQFF
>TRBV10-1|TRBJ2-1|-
CASSELAGGNEQFF
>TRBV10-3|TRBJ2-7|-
CAISESSRSTYEQYF
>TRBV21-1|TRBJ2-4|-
CASSKGANIQYF
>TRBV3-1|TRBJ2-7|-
CASSPVPHEQYF
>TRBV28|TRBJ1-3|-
CASSSSTHRQSSGNTIYF
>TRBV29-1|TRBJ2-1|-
CSVAAVSAGPYNEQFF
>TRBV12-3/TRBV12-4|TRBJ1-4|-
CASSPGRSNEKLFF
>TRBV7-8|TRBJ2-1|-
CASSINNEQFF
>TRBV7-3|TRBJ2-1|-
CASSLTLAGKSEQFF
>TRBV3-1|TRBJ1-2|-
CASSPRDTYYGYTF
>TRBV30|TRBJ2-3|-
CAWREQGVPDTQYF
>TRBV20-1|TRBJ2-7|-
CSARKRDNSYEQYF
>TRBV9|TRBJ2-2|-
CASSVSQGANTGELFF
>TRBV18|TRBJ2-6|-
CASSPTRSSGANVLTF
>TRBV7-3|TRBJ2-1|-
CASSRERGKGNEQFF
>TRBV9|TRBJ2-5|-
CASSGQALETQYF
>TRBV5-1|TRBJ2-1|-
CASSVLPREAGGEQFF
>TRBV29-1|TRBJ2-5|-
CSVVQGQETQYF
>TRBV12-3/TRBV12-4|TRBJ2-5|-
CASSLNLETQYF
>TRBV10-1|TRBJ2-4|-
CANAYGTPTKNMQYF
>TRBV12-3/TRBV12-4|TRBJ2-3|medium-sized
CASSLVALTDTQYF
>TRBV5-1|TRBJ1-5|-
CASSRTGGRNQPQHF
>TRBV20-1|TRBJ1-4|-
CSARTGATNEKLFF
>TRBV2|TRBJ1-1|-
CASSVEGRGTEAFF
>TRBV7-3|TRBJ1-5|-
CASSLTKDQPQHF
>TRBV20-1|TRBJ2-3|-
CSASSGQGKYF
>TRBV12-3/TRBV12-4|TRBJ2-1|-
CASSSGGYNEQFF
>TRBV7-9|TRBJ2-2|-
CASSLVQAYTGELFF
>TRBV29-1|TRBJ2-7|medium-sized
CSVETQASSYEQYF
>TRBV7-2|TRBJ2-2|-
CASTSTLPGELFF